A selection of T cell receptor beta chains follows, all from one sample in a study of cytomegalovirus exposure and HLA in healthy donors. TCRdb's copy holds only in-frame clones and misses some; the assay was immunoSEQ multiplex PCR. The data show just over 150,000 clones, around 74% seen once. Sequencing was done on a sample of PBMCs. Receptor source: a female donor in good health and CMV-seronegative. Each CDR3 is given with its conserved first and last residue. Fields, in order: J gene, V gene, D gene, CDR3 protein. A D gene is named only where the DNA matches it firmly.

J gene: TRBJ1-3
V gene: TRBV7-8
D gene: .
CDR3 protein: CASRTDQLFGGTIYF

J gene: TRBJ2-5
V gene: TRBV7-3
D gene: TRBD2
CDR3 protein: CASSLTGGSSPETQYF

J gene: TRBJ2-5
V gene: TRBV19
D gene: .
CDR3 protein: CASSMSLGRVQETQYF

J gene: TRBJ2-4
V gene: TRBV9
D gene: .
CDR3 protein: CASSESGDSNIQYF

J gene: TRBJ2-1
V gene: TRBV19
D gene: TRBD2
CDR3 protein: CASSPGLAGVEQFF

J gene: TRBJ1-1
V gene: TRBV19
D gene: .
CDR3 protein: CASSGQRGTEAFF

J gene: TRBJ1-2
V gene: TRBV7-9
D gene: TRBD1
CDR3 protein: CASSQGQGSFGGYTF

J gene: TRBJ1-2
V gene: TRBV6-6
D gene: TRBD1
CDR3 protein: CASSRDGQGYGYTF

J gene: TRBJ2-3
V gene: TRBV5-6
D gene: .
CDR3 protein: CASSLRFETRTDTQYF

J gene: TRBJ2-3
V gene: TRBV5-4
D gene: .
CDR3 protein: CASSLEGSRGDTQYF

J gene: TRBJ1-1
V gene: TRBV7-3
D gene: .
CDR3 protein: CASSPGDTNTEAFF

J gene: TRBJ1-2
V gene: TRBV27
D gene: TRBD1
CDR3 protein: CASSPLHTVGRGESGYTF

J gene: TRBJ2-2
V gene: TRBV5-4
D gene: TRBD2
CDR3 protein: CASSPGLAHGGELFF

J gene: TRBJ2-3
V gene: TRBV2
D gene: TRBD1
CDR3 protein: CASSTRTGATDTQYF

J gene: TRBJ2-3
V gene: TRBV6-1
D gene: TRBD2
CDR3 protein: CASSEIGTSGPLISTDTQYF